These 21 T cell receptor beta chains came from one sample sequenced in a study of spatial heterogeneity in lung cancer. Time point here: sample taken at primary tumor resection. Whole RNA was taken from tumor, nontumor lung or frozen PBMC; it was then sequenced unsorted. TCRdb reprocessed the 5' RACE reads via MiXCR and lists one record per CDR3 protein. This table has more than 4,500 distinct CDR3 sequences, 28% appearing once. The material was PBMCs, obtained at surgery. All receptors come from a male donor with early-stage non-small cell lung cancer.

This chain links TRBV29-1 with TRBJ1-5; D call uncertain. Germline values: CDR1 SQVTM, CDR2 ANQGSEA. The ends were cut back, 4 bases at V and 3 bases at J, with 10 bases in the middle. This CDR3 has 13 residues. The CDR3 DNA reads TGCAGCGTTGGAGGGCAGGTCAATCAGCCCCAGCATTTT. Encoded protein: CSVGGQVNQPQHF.

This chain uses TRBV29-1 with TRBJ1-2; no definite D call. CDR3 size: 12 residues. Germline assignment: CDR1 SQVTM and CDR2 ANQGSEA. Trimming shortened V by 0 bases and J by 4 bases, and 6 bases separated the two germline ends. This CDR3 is CSVEERAYGYTF. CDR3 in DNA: TGCAGCGTTGAAGAGAGAGCCTATGGCTACACCTTC.

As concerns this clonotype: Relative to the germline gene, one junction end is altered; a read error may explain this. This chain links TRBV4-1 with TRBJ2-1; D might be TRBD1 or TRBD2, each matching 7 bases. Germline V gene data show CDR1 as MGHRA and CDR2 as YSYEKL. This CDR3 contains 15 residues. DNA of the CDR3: TGCACCAGCAGCCAAGGGGGCGGGAGAATGAGTGAGCAGTTCTTC. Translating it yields CTSSQGGGRMSEQFF.

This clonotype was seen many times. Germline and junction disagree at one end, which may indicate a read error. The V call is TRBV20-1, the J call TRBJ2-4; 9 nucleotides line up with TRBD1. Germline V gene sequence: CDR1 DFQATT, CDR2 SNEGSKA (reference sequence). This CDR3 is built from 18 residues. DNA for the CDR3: TGCAGTGCTGGAGATATCGGGACAGGGTTGGGGGCCAAAAACATTCAGTACTTC. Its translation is CSAGDIGTGLGAKNIQYF.

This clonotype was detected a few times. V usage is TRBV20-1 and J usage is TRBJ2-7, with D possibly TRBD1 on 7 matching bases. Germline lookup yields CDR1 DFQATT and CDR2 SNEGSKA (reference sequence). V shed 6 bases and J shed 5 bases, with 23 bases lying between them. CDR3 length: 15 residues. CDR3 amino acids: CSARTSGGSPHEQYF. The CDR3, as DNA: TGCAGTGCGAGAACTTCAGGGGGGAGCCCCCACGAGCAGTACTTC.

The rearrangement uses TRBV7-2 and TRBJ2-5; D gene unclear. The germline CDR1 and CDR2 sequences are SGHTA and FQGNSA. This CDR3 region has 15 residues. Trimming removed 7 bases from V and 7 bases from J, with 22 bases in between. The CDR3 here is CASNPLSGLDGTQYF. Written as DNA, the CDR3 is TGTGCCAGCAACCCCCTATCCGGGCTAGACGGGACCCAGTACTTC. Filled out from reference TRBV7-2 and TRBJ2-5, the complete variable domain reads GAGVSQSPSNKVTEKGKDVELRCDPISGHTALYWYRQSLGQGLEFLIYFQGNSAPDKSGLPSDRFSAERTGGSVSTLTIQRTQQEDSAVYLCASNPLSGLDGTQYFGPGTRLLVL.

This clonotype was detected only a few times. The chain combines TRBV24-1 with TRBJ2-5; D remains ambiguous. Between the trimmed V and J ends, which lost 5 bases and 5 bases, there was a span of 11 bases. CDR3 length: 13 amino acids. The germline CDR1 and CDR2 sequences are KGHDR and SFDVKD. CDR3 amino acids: CATSGGSRETQYF. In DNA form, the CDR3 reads TGTGCCACCAGTGGAGGTTCACGGGAGACCCAGTACTTC.

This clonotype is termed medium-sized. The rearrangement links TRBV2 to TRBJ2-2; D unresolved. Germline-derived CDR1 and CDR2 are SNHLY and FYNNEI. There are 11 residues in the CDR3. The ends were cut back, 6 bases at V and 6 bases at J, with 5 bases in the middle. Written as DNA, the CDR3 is TGTGCCAGCAGCCCGCCCGGGGAGCTGTTTTTT. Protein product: CASSPPGELFF. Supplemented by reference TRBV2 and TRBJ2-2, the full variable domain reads EPEVTQTPSHQVTQMGQEVILRCVPISNHLYFYWYRQILGQKVEFLVSFYNNEISEKSEIFDDQFSVERPDGSNFTLKIRSTKLEDSAMYFCASSPPGELFFGEGSRLTVL.

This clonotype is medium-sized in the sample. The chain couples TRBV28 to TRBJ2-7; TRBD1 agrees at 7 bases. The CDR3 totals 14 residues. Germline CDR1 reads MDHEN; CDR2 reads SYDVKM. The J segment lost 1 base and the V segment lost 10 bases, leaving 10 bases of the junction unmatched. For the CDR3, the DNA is TGTGCCACTTCGACAGGGAGTAATTCCTACGAGCAGTACTTC. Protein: CATSTGSNSYEQYF.

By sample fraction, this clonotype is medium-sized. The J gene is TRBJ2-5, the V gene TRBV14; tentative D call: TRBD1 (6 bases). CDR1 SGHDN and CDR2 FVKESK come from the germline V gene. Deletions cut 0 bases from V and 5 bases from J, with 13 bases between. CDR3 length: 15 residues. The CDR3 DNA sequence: TGTGCCAGCAGCCAAGACAGGGGATACGGTGAGACCCAGTACTTC. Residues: CASSQDRGYGETQYF.

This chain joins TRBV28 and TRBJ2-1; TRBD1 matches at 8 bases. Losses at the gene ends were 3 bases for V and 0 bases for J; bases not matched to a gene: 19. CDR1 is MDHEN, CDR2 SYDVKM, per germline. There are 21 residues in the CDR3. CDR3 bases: TGTGCCAGCAGTTTCCCAACCGGCGGACAGGGACTTAAGAGCTCCTACAATGAGCAGTTCTTC. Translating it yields CASSFPTGGQGLKSSYNEQFF.

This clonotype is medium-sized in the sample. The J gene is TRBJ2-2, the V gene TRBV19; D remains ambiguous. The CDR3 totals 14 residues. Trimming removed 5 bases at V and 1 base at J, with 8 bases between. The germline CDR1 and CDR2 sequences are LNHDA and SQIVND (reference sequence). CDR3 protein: CASSPTRNTGELFF. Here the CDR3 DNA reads TGTGCCAGTAGTCCAACACGGAACACCGGGGAGCTGTTTTTT.

The CDR3 protein is CASSWGSGSSYNEQFF. In DNA form, the CDR3 reads TGTGCCAGCAGCTGGGGTAGCGGAAGCTCCTACAATGAGCAGTTCTTC. V gene TRBV13 combines with J gene TRBJ2-1; weak D call: TRBD2 (6 bases). The CDR3 runs 16 residues. V was cut by 4 bases and J by 0 bases, with 13 bases left in between. Germline CDR1 is PRHDT and CDR2 is FYEKMQ (reference sequence). Filled out from reference TRBV13 and TRBJ2-1, the complete variable domain reads AAGVIQSPRHLIKEKRETATLKCYPIPRHDTVYWYQQGPGQDPQFLISFYEKMQSDKGSIPDRFSAQQFSDYHSELNMSSLELGDSALYFCASSWGSGSSYNEQFFGPGTRLTVL.

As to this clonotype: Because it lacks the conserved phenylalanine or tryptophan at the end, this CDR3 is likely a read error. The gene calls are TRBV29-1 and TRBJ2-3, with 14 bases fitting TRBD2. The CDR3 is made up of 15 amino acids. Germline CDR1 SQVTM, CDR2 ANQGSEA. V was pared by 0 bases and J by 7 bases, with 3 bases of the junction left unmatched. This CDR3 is CSVEETSGGVNTQYL. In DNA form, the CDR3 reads TGCAGCGTTGAAGAGACTAGCGGGGGGGTGAATACGCAGTATTTA.

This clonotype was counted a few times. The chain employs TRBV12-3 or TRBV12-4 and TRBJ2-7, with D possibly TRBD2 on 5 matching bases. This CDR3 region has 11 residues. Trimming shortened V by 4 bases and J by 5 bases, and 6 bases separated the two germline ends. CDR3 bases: TGTGCCAGCAGTTACGGGGACGAGCAGTACTTC. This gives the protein CASSYGDEQYF.

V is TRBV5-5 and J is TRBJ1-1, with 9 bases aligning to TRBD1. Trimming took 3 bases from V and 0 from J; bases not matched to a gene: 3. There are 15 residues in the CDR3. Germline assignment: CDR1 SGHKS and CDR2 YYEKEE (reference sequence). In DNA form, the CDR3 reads TGTGCCAGCAGCTGGGGACAGGGCATGAACACTGAAGCTTTCTTT. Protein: CASSWGQGMNTEAFF.

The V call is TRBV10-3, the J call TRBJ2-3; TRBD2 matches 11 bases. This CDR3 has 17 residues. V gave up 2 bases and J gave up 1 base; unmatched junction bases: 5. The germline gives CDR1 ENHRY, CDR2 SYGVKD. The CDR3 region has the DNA TGTGCCATCAGTGAGCGCACTAGCGGGGGCCGCACAGATACGCAGTATTTT. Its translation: CAISERTSGGRTDTQYF.

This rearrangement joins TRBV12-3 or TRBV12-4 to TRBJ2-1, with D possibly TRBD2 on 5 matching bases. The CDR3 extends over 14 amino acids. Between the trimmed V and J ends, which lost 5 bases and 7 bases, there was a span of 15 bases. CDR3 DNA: TGTGCCAGCAGTCTGAGGACTCTACGGAATGAGCAGTTCTTC. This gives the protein CASSLRTLRNEQFF.

CDR3 sequence reads: CASSPPPWSARELFF. CDR3 bases: TGTGCCAGCAGCCCCCCTCCCTGGTCCGCCCGGGAGCTGTTTTTT. This sequence joins TRBV7-8 and TRBJ2-2; no definite D call. The CDR3 is 15 amino acids. The germline V gene encodes CDR1 SGHVS and CDR2 FQNEAQ. Trimming stripped 5 bases from V and 9 bases from J, with 19 bases between.

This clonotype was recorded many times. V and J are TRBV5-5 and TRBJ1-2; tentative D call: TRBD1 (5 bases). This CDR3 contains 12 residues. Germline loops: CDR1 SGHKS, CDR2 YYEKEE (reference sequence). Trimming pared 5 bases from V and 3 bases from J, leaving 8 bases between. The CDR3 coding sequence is TGTGCCAGCAGTCGGGGGGACTATGGCTACACCTTC. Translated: CASSRGDYGYTF.

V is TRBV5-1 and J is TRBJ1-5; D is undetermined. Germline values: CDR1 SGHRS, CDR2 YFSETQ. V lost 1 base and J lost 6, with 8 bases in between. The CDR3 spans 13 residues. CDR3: CASSLKGSQPQHF. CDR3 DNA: TGCGCCAGCAGCTTGAAGGGTAGTCAGCCCCAGCATTTT.